The clone carrying this T cell receptor (beta chain) was counted a few times. This record comes from a study of regulatory T cells in long-lasting Graves disease. Study overall: The study enrolled newly diagnosed Graves' patients on antithyroid drugs under 3 months.

Time point specified: newly diagnosed GD, antithyroid drugs for less than 3 months. From PBMCs, RNA was extracted and then used to make the TCR library. In germline, CDR1 is DFQATT, CDR2 SNEGSKA (reference sequence). This CDR3 comprises 17 residues. The V and J ends lost 0 bases and 0 bases respectively, with 17 bases between them. The authors built TCR beta libraries using iRepertoire HTBI primers and Arm-PCR of CDR3 regions. In the study's own analysis: The samples included approximately 60 TRBV and some 15 TRBJ segments. TCRdb re-called the multiplex PCR reads through MiXCR, storing one row per CDR3 protein. These V and J calls rely on TCRdb rather than the paper's analysis. Found here are under 300,000 distinct CDR3 sequences, around 16% of them singletons; the top ten hold roughly a fifth.

The TCR originated in a female donor with Graves disease. This chain connects TRBV20-1 to TRBJ1-2; D may be TRBD1 (5 bases). This specimen consisted of peripheral blood mononuclear cells (PBMCs), obtained at new diagnosis, from a patient treated with antithyroid drugs. CDR3 DNA sequence: TGCAGTGCTAGAGATCCGCGGGGCATGGGATCTAACTATGGCTACACCTTC. Translating gives CSARDPRGMGSNYGYTF.